This T cell receptor (beta chain) was sequenced during a study of beta chain features in type 1 diabetes. Investigators reverse transcribed all isolated RNA, so they sequenced expressed TCRB transcripts. The data were produced by immunoSEQ multiplex PCR, yet TCRdb's version contains in-frame clones alone and is incomplete. Counted here are about 160,000 clones, less than 9.5% occurring once; the ten biggest clones make up less than 0.85%. Looked up from germline, CDR1 is SGHTA and CDR2 is FQGNSA. CDR3 length equals 13 residues. V was pared by 5 bases and J by 4 bases, with 11 bases between. This clone was counted between two and nine times.

Sequencing was done on a sample of central memory CD4+ T cells from blood. The sequence was obtained from a young man in good health. This chain links TRBV7-2 with TRBJ2-5; D not certain. The CDR3 loop reads CASSEIAGETQYF. Here the CDR3 DNA reads TGTGCCAGCAGCGAGATCGCCGGAGAGACCCAGTACTTC.